This TCR beta chain was captured in a study of blood T cell repertoires in COVID-19. Study-wide context: The study drew acute and convalescent COVID-19 samples from the United States, Italy and Spain. The analysed material was cDNA or gDNA that came from T cells, B-cell-depleted T cells, or PBMCs.

Assay: immunoSEQ multiplex PCR; the TCRdb copy retains only in-frame clones and omits some. The sample has about 160,000 clones; 82% are singletons. The CDR3 is made up of 13 amino acids. The germline V gene encodes CDR1 SGHTA and CDR2 FQGNSA. V lost 5 bases, J lost 3 bases, and 8 bases lay in between. The chain employs TRBV7-2 and TRBJ1-5; D is unresolved. This receptor was identified in a human donor with acute or convalescent COVID-19. The donor label of this sample is uncertain. The sample was peripheral blood. The CDR3 nucleotides read TGTGCCAGCAGCCCAGACAACAATCAGCCCCAGCATTTT. This gives the protein CASSPDNNQPQHF.